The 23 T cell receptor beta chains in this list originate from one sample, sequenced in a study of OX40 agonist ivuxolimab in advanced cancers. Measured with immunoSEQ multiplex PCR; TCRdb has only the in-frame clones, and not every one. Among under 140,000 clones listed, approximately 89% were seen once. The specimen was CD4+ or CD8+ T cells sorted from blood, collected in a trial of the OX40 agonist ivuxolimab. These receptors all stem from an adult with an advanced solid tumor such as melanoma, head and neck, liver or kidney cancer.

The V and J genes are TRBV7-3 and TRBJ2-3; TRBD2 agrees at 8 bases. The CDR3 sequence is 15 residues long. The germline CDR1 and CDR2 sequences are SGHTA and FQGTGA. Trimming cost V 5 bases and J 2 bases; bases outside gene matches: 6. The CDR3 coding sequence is TGTGCCAGCAGCGACCCGGGGGGGGACACAGATACGCAGTATTTT. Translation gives CASSDPGGDTDTQYF.

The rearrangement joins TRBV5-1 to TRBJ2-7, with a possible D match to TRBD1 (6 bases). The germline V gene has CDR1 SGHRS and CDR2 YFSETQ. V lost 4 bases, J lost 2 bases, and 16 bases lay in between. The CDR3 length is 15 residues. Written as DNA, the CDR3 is TGCGCCAGCAGCCCCCTGGGGGACAATACCTACGAGCAGTACTTC. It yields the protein CASSPLGDNTYEQYF.

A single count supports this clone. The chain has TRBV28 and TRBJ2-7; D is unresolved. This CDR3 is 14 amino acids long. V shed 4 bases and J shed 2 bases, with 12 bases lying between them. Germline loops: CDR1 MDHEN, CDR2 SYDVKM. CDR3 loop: CASSSGSRPYEQYF. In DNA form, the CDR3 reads TGTGCCAGCAGTTCTGGCAGTCGACCCTACGAGCAGTACTTC.

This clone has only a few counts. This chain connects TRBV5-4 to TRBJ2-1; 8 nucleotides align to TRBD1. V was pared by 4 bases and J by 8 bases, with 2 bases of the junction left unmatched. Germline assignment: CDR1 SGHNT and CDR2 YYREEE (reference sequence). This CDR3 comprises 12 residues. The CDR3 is CASSQDRDEQFF. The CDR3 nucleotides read TGTGCCAGCAGCCAGGACAGGGATGAGCAGTTCTTC.

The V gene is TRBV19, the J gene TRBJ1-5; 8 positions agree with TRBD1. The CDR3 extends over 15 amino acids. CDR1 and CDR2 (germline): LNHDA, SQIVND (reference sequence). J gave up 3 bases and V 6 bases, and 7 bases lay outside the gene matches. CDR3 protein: CASSYGQGVNQPQHF. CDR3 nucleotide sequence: TGTGCCAGTAGCTATGGACAGGGCGTCAATCAGCCCCAGCATTTT.

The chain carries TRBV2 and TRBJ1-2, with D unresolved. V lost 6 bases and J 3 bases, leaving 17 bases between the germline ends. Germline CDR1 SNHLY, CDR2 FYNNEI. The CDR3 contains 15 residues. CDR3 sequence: CASRAGGRRDYGYTF. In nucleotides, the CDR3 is TGTGCCAGCAGGGCCGGAGGCCGTCGGGACTATGGCTACACCTTC. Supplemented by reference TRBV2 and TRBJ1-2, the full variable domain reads EPEVTQTPSHQVTQMGQEVILRCVPISNHLYFYWYRQILGQKVEFLVSFYNNEISEKSEIFDDQFSVERPDGSNFTLKIRSTKLEDSAMYFCASRAGGRRDYGYTFGSGTRLTVV.

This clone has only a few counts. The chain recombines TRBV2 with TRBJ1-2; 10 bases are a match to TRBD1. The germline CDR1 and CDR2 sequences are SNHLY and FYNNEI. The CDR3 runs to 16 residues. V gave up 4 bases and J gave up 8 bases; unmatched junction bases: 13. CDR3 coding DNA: TGTGCCAGCAGTGCCCGACAGGGGGCGCCGAGGAAAGGCTACACCTTC. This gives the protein CASSARQGAPRKGYTF.

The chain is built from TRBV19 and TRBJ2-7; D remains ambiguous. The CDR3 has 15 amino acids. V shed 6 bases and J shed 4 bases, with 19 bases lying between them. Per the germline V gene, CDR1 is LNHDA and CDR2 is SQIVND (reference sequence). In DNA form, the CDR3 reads TGTGCCAGTAGGCCCAAGGGCAGCCTAATTTACGAGCAGTACTTC. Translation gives CASRPKGSLIYEQYF.

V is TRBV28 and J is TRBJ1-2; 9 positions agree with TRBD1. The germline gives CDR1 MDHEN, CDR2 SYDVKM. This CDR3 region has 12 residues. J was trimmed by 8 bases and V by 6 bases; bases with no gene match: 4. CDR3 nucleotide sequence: TGTGCCAGCAGCCACAGGGGGCGAGGCTACACCTTC. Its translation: CASSHRGRGYTF.

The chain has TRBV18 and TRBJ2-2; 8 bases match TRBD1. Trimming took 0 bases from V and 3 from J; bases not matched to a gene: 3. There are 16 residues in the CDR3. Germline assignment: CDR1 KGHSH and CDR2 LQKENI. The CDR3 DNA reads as TGTGCCAGCTCACCACCGAACAGGGGGGACACCGGGGAGCTGTTTTTT. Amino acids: CASSPPNRGDTGELFF.

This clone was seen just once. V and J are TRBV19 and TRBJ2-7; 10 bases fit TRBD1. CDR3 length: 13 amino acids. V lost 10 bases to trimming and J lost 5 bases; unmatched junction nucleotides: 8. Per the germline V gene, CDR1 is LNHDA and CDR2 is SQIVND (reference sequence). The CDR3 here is CATRDRGGNEQYF. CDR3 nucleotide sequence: TGTGCCACCAGGGACAGGGGAGGAAACGAGCAGTACTTC. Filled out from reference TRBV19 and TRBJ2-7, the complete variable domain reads DGGITQSPKYLFRKEGQNVTLSCEQNLNHDAMYWYRQDPGQGLRLIYYSQIVNDFQKGDIAEGYSVSREKKESFPLTVTSAQKNPTAFYLCATRDRGGNEQYFGPGTRLTVT.

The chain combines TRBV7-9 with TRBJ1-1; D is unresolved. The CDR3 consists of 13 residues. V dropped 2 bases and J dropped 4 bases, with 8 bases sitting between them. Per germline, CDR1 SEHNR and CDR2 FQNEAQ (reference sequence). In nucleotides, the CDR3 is TGTGCCAGCAGCTTAAATTTGGGCACTGAAGCTTTCTTT. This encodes CASSLNLGTEAFF.

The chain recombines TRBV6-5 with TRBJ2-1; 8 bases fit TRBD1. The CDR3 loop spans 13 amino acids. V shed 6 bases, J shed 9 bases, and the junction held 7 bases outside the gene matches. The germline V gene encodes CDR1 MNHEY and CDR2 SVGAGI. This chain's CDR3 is CASRPTGVPEQFF. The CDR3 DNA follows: TGTGCCAGCAGACCGACAGGGGTGCCTGAGCAGTTCTTC.

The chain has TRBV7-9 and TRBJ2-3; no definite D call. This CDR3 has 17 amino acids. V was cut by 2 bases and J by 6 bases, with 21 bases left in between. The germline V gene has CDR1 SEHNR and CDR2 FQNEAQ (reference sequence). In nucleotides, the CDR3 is TGTGCCAGCAGCTTATTCGGCGGCTCTTACAGCGCCGATACGCAGTATTTT. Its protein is CASSLFGGSYSADTQYF.

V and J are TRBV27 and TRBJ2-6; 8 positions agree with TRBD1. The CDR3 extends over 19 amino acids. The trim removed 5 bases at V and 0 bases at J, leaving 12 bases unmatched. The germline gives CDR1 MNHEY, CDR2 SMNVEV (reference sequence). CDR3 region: CASSPDRSGGLSGANVLTF. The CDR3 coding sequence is TGTGCCAGCAGTCCAGATCGATCAGGGGGCCTCTCTGGGGCCAACGTCCTGACTTTC.

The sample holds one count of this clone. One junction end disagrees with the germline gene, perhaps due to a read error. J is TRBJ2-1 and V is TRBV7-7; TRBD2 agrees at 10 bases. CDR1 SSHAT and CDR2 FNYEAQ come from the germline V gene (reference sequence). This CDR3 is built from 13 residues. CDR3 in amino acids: CASSLAGGLEQFF. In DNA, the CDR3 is TGTGCTAGCAGCTTAGCGGGGGGTTTGGAGCAGTTCTTC.

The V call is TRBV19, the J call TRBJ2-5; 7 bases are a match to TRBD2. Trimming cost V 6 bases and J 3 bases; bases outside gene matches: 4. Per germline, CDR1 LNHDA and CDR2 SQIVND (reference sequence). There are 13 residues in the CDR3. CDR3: CASSSAGEETQYF. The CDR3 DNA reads TGTGCCAGTAGCTCTGCGGGAGAAGAGACCCAGTACTTC.

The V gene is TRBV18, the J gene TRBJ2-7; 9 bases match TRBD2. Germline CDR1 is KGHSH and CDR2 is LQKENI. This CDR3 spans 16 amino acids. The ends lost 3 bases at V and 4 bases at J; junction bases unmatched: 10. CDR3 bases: TGTGCCAGCTCACCTAGCCGGGTAGCGGGAGCGTACGAGCAGTACTTC. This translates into CASSPSRVAGAYEQYF. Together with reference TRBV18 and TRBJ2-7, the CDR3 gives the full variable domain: NAGVMQNPRHLVRRRGQEARLRCSPMKGHSHVYWYRQLPEEGLKFMVYLQKENIIDESGMPKERFSAEFPKEGPSILRIQQVVRGDSAAYFCASSPSRVAGAYEQYFGPGTRLTVT.

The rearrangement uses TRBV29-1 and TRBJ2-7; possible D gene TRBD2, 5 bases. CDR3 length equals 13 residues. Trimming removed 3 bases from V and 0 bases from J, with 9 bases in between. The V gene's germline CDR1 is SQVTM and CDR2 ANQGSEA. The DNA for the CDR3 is TGCAGCGTTGAGAAGGGAGTCTCCTACGAGCAGTACTTC. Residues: CSVEKGVSYEQYF.

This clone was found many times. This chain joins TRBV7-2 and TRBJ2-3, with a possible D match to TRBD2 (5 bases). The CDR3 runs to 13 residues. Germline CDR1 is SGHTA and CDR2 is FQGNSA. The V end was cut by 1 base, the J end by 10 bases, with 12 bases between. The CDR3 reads CASSLGWKAAQYF. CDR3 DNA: TGTGCCAGCAGCTTAGGATGGAAAGCGGCGCAGTATTTT.

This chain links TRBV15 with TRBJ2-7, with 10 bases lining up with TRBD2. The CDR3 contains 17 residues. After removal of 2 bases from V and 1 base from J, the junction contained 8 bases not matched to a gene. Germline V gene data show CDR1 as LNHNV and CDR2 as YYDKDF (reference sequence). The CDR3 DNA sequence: TGTGCCACCAGCAGATACCCGGGACTAGCGAATTCCTACGAGCAGTACTTC. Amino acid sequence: CATSRYPGLANSYEQYF.

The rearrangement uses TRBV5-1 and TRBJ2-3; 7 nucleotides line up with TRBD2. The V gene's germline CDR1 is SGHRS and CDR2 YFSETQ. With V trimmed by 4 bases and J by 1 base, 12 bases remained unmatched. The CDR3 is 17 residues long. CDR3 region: CASSPDPAGEGTDTQYF. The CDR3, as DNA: TGCGCCAGCAGCCCCGATCCTGCGGGAGAGGGCACAGATACGCAGTATTTT.

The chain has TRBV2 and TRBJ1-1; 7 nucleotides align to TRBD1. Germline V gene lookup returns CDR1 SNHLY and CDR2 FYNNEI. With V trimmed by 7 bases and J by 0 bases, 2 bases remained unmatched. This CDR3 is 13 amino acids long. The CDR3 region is CASKRGLNTEAFF. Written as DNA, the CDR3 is TGTGCCAGCAAAAGGGGGCTGAACACTGAAGCTTTCTTT.